This TCR beta chain comes out of a study of neurological immune-mediated disorders. Study as a whole: The 35 or so multiple sclerosis patients comprised approximately 30 relapsing-remitting and 3 secondary progressive cases. Whole-study results and caveats: Phylogenetic grouping placed 18 of 34 multiple sclerosis patients' repertoires in one related-CDR3 cluster, a possible signature.

There are 13 residues in the CDR3. Germline V gene lookup returns CDR1 KGHSH and CDR2 LQKENI. TCRdb reanalysed the 5' RACE reads using MiXCR and keeps one entry per CDR3 protein. The profile shows 55,000 to 75,000 distinct CDR3 sequences, around 5% of them singletons. This clonotype was recorded a few times. Its antigen is not known. One junction end disagrees with the germline gene, perhaps due to a read error. Specimen: PBMCs. This TCR came from a woman in her thirties with multiple sclerosis. The chain has TRBV18 and TRBJ1-5; unclear D gene. The CDR3 sequence is CASSPYPNQPQNF. The CDR3 DNA is TGTGCCAGCTCACCATACCCAAATCAGCCCCAGAATTTT.